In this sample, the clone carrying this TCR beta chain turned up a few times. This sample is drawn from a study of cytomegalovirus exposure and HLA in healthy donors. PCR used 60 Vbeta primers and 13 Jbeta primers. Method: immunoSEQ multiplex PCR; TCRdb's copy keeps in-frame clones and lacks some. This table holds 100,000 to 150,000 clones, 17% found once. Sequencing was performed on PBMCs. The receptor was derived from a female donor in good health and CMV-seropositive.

CDR3 sequence (DNA): TGCGCCAGCAGCCAAGCCCAGCGGGAGAGCACCCAGTACTTC. This encodes CASSQAQRESTQYF. J is TRBJ2-5 and V is TRBV4-3; 8 positions match TRBD2. The V segment lost 1 base and the J segment 8 bases; nucleotides outside the gene matches: 6. CDR1 is LGHNA, CDR2 YSLEER, per germline. This CDR3 region has 14 residues.